The clone carrying this T cell receptor beta chain was detected ten times or more. Its target is unknown. The ends lost 0 bases at V and 7 bases at J; junction bases unmatched: 5. CDR3 length: 14 amino acids. Germline-derived CDR1 and CDR2 are LNHNV and YYDKDF (reference sequence). Using its own MiXCR run on the 5' RACE reads, TCRdb lists one record per CDR3 protein. The sample holds some 240,000 distinct CDR3 sequences, 20% to 30% seen once. This sample stems from a study of CD8 T cells in ankylosing spondylitis. Study results and caveats: Several highly homologous variants made up a TCR beta motif, and this motif appeared characteristic of ankylosing spondylitis blood.

Sequenced: blood, either unsorted or a sorted T cell fraction (not recorded which). The TCR sequence derives from a male donor with ankylosing spondylitis or in good health (not recorded which). The chain recombines TRBV15 with TRBJ2-7; 8 bases line up with TRBD1. The chain's CDR3 is CATSRDRGRAEQYF. CDR3 nucleotides: TGTGCCACCAGCAGAGACAGGGGGCGCGCAGAGCAGTACTTC.